The next 28 T cell receptor beta chains were all read from a single sample in a study of shared clonotypes between healthy human individuals. Data came from immunoSEQ multiplex PCR; TCRdb stores just in-frame clones and leaves some out. The table has about 980,000 clones, around 80% seen once; the top ten hold approximately 1.5%. Sequenced sample: memory CD4+ T cells sorted from blood. Stated subset: CD45RA-negative fraction. Every receptor here comes from a man aged 18 to 30 in good health.

This chain uses TRBV5-1 with TRBJ1-1, with 8 bases matching TRBD1. This CDR3 contains 13 residues. J lost 10 bases, V lost 3 bases, and 8 bases had no gene match. Germline assignment: CDR1 SGHRS and CDR2 YFSETQ. The CDR3 here is CASSYGQGEGAFF. CDR3 DNA sequence: TGCGCCAGCAGCTACGGACAGGGCGAGGGAGCTTTCTTT.

The chain has TRBV6-5 and TRBJ1-1; D remains unclear. The length of the CDR3 is 15 residues. Germline V gives CDR1 MNHEY, CDR2 SVGAGI. Trimming left V 4 bases short and J 3 bases short, with 15 bases between. CDR3 nucleotide sequence: TGTGCCAGCAGTTCCCCCGTGGTCGGGGACACTGAAGCTTTCTTT. It encodes CASSSPVVGDTEAFF.

With respect to this clone: It may be a read error: a sequence one base away is much more abundant. The identical CDR3 is also encoded by other nucleotide sequences in the sample. The rearrangement links TRBV30 to TRBJ1-3; D might be TRBD1 (5 bases). The V gene's germline CDR1 is GTSNPN and CDR2 SVGIG (reference sequence). The CDR3 is 13 residues long. Trimming removed 8 bases from V and 4 bases from J, with 15 bases in between. Here the CDR3 reads CAGSTDSGNTIYF. In DNA form, the CDR3 reads TGTGCCGGCTCGACAGACTCCGGAAACACCATATATTTT.

This chain uses TRBV7-9 with TRBJ2-7, with 7 nucleotides matching TRBD1. The CDR3 runs 14 residues. J was trimmed by 6 bases and V by 8 bases; bases with no gene match: 13. Per the germline V gene, CDR1 is SEHNR and CDR2 is FQNEAQ (reference sequence). CDR3 nucleotide sequence: TGTGCCAGCGCCGTTATGGGGGACAGCGGCGAGCAGTACTTC. Encoded protein: CASAVMGDSGEQYF.

The chain links TRBV6-1 to TRBJ1-3, with a possible D match to TRBD1 (5 bases). The CDR3 consists of 14 residues. Looked up from germline, CDR1 is MNHNS and CDR2 is SASEGT. Trimming removed 7 bases at V and 2 bases at J, with 12 bases between. The CDR3 DNA reads as TGTGCCAGCACTCAGACAGTGACTGGAAACACCATATATTTT. Residues: CASTQTVTGNTIYF.

The genes are TRBV28 and TRBJ2-1; D ambiguous. This CDR3 comprises 14 residues. Between the trimmed V and J ends, which lost 6 bases and 5 bases, there was a span of 14 bases. The germline gives CDR1 MDHEN, CDR2 SYDVKM. CDR3 bases: TGTGCCAGCAGGCTTTGGCTAGTTGACAATGAGCAGTTCTTC. Translation: CASRLWLVDNEQFF. Using reference TRBV28 and TRBJ2-1 for the parts outside the CDR3, the full variable domain is DVKVTQSSRYLVKRTGEKVFLECVQDMDHENMFWYRQDPGLGLRLIYFSYDVKMKEKGDIPEGYSVSREKKERFSLILESASTNQTSMYLCASRLWLVDNEQFFGPGTRLTVL.

This clone was seen at least ten times. This sequence joins TRBV10-1 and TRBJ2-1; 9 bases map to TRBD1. The CDR3 loop spans 15 amino acids. Germline CDR1 is WNHNN and CDR2 is SYGVQD (reference sequence). Trimming cost V 3 bases and J 6 bases; bases outside gene matches: 6. This CDR3 is CASSDLGQGSNEQFF. CDR3 bases: TGCGCCAGCAGTGATCTGGGACAGGGTTCCAATGAGCAGTTCTTC.

This chain uses TRBV30 with TRBJ2-2; the D is unclear. The CDR3 contains 13 residues. The germline V and J ends were trimmed by 0 bases and 5 bases, with 7 bases remaining between them. CDR1 GTSNPN and CDR2 SVGIG come from the germline V gene (reference sequence). CDR3 DNA sequence: TGTGCCTGGAGTGTATCCAGGACCGGGGAGCTGTTTTTT. Its translation is CAWSVSRTGELFF.

A single count supports this clone. Here the CDR3 reads CASSRLVREYEQFF. The CDR3 DNA is TGCGCCAGCAGCCGCCTGGTGCGGGAATATGAGCAGTTCTTC. The chain has TRBV4-1 and TRBJ2-1, with D maybe TRBD2 (6 bases). The germline gives CDR1 MGHRA, CDR2 YSYEKL. With 4 bases removed from V and 8 bases from J, the gap between germline ends came to 15 bases. The CDR3 loop spans 14 amino acids.

V gene TRBV28 combines with J gene TRBJ2-7; D ambiguous. V was clipped by 1 base and J by 6 bases, with 4 bases between them. Per the germline V gene, CDR1 is MDHEN and CDR2 is SYDVKM. The CDR3 covers 11 residues. CDR3 nucleotides: TGTGCCAGCAGTTTATTTGGCGAGCAGTACTTC. Protein sequence: CASSLFGEQYF.

The chain has TRBV10-3 and TRBJ2-7, with TRBD1 identical over 9 bases. CDR1 ENHRY and CDR2 SYGVKD come from the germline V gene. Germline trimming cut 0 bases from V and 7 bases from J; bases unmatched to any gene: 10. The CDR3 length is 16 residues. The CDR3 protein is CAISESFPTGGMEQYF. In DNA, the CDR3 is TGTGCCATCAGTGAGTCCTTCCCTACAGGGGGCATGGAGCAGTACTTC.

V is TRBV13 and J is TRBJ1-6; 9 positions match TRBD1. This CDR3 contains 15 residues. Germline values: CDR1 PRHDT, CDR2 FYEKMQ (reference sequence). The V gene end was trimmed by 6 bases and the J gene end by 8 bases; junction bases not matched to a gene: 8. The CDR3 coding sequence is TGTGCCAGCAGGGCGACCGGGACAGGGTATTCACCCCTCCACTTT. It specifies CASRATGTGYSPLHF.

The chain couples TRBV7-8 to TRBJ2-5; 10 nucleotides line up with TRBD1. This CDR3 region has 17 residues. Trimming cost V 2 bases and J 5 bases; bases outside gene matches: 11. The germline gives CDR1 SGHVS, CDR2 FQNEAQ. CDR3 DNA sequence: TGTGCCAGCAGCTTACGTCCCGGGACAGGGGTCGGGGAGACCCAGTACTTC. Its protein product is CASSLRPGTGVGETQYF. Complete variable domain (other parts from reference TRBV7-8 and TRBJ2-5): GAGVSQSPRYKVAKRGQDVALRCDPISGHVSLFWYQQALGQGPEFLTYFQNEAQLDKSGLPSDRFFAERPEGSVSTLKIQRTQQEDSAVYLCASSLRPGTGVGETQYFGPGTRLLVL.

The genes are TRBV19 and TRBJ1-1, with unresolved D. V dropped 5 bases and J dropped 0 bases, with 10 bases sitting between them. Germline V gene data show CDR1 as LNHDA and CDR2 as SQIVND (reference sequence). CDR3 length: 14 residues. Here the CDR3 reads CASSGREMNTEAFF. Here the CDR3 DNA reads TGTGCCAGTAGTGGAAGGGAAATGAACACTGAAGCTTTCTTT. The entire variable domain, with the rest obtained from reference TRBV19 and TRBJ1-1, is as follows: DGGITQSPKYLFRKEGQNVTLSCEQNLNHDAMYWYRQDPGQGLRLIYYSQIVNDFQKGDIAEGYSVSREKKESFPLTVTSAQKNPTAFYLCASSGREMNTEAFFGQGTRLTVV.

The V gene is TRBV5-1, the J gene TRBJ1-1; 10 bases fit TRBD1. This CDR3 comprises 15 residues. The V segment lost 0 bases and the J segment 5 bases; nucleotides outside the gene matches: 4. Germline assignment: CDR1 SGHRS and CDR2 YFSETQ. DNA of the CDR3: TGCGCCAGCAGCTTGGGGACAGGGGGTTGGACTGAAGCTTTCTTT. This codes for CASSLGTGGWTEAFF.

The chain has TRBV29-1 and TRBJ2-2, with D possibly being TRBD2 (6 bases). Per germline, CDR1 SQVTM and CDR2 ANQGSEA. The CDR3 is 14 residues long. Trimming removed 3 bases at V and 7 bases at J, with 15 bases between. The CDR3 sequence is CSVEEGWGGGELFF. The CDR3 DNA reads as TGCAGCGTTGAGGAGGGCTGGGGTGGCGGGGAGCTGTTTTTT.

This chain uses TRBV2 with TRBJ1-6; 7 nucleotides line up with TRBD1. Unmatched junction bases numbered 7, after V lost 2 bases and J lost 9 bases. The CDR3 contains 15 residues. CDR1 and CDR2 (germline): SNHLY, FYNNEI. CDR3 sequence: CASSEKETGSSPLHF. The CDR3 bases are TGTGCCAGCAGTGAAAAGGAGACAGGGTCTTCACCCCTCCACTTT.

V gene TRBV4-3 combines with J gene TRBJ2-5; D is perhaps TRBD2 (5 bases). The J call may be incorrect, as the DNA end agrees better with TRBJ2-7. The CDR3 totals 16 residues. From germline, CDR1 is LGHNA and CDR2 YSLEER. The CDR3 loop is CASSQEWTFSSYEQYF. CDR3 nucleotide sequence: TGCGCCAGCAGCCAAGAGTGGACTTTCAGCTCCTACGAGCAGTACTTC.

The chain links TRBV7-2 to TRBJ1-3; maybe TRBD1 (6 bases). The V end lost 1 base, the J end lost 0 bases, and 7 bases lay between the germline ends. The CDR3 spans 15 residues. Germline CDR1 reads SGHTA; CDR2 reads FQGNSA. The CDR3 nucleotides are TGTGCCAGCAGCTTAGGGGACAACTCTGGAAACACCATATATTTT. Its translation: CASSLGDNSGNTIYF.

In nucleotides, the CDR3 is TGTGCCAGCAGCTTAGGTCTGGGCAGGGGAGGATCACCCCTCCACTTT. It yields the protein CASSLGLGRGGSPLHF. The chain carries TRBV13 and TRBJ1-6, with D maybe TRBD1 (6 bases). With 0 bases removed from V and 10 bases from J, the gap between germline ends came to 16 bases. Per germline, CDR1 PRHDT and CDR2 FYEKMQ (reference sequence). This CDR3 is 16 amino acids long.

This clone was seen only once. J is TRBJ1-2 and V is TRBV28; 7 nucleotides line up with TRBD1. Germline loops: CDR1 MDHEN, CDR2 SYDVKM. V was pared by 5 bases and J by 2 bases, with 2 bases of the junction left unmatched. CDR3 length equals 13 residues. CDR3: CASSGDSNYGYTF. DNA for the CDR3: TGTGCCAGCAGTGGGGACAGCAACTATGGCTACACCTTC.

A single count supports this clone. The V gene is TRBV5-6, the J gene TRBJ2-5, with 8 bases lining up with TRBD1. The DNA end is a closer match to TRBJ2-7, so the J assignment may be wrong. The CDR3 length is 15 residues. Germline-derived CDR1 and CDR2 are SGHDT and YYEEEE. CDR3 region: CASILSRQGPYEQYF. CDR3 bases: TGTGCCAGCATCCTAAGTAGACAGGGGCCCTACGAGCAGTACTTC.

V and J are TRBV30 and TRBJ2-3, with TRBD1 matching over 11 bases. J was trimmed by 5 bases and V by 4 bases; bases with no gene match: 8. The germline V gene has CDR1 GTSNPN and CDR2 SVGIG (reference sequence). The CDR3 spans 15 residues. The CDR3 sequence is CAWTRTGGIEDTQYF. The CDR3 region has the DNA TGTGCCTGGACGCGGACAGGGGGCATTGAAGATACGCAGTATTTT.

V and J are TRBV19 and TRBJ1-2; D call uncertain. V dropped 8 bases and J dropped 7 bases, with 23 bases sitting between them. Germline loops: CDR1 LNHDA, CDR2 SQIVND (reference sequence). The CDR3 has 15 amino acids. CDR3 loop: CASGPGVGSSAGYTF. CDR3 DNA: TGTGCCAGTGGACCCGGGGTTGGAAGCTCGGCTGGCTACACCTTC.

With regard to this clone: Other DNA variants within this sample encode the same CDR3. The chain uses TRBV19 and TRBJ2-5; possible D gene TRBD1, 5 bases. Germline V gene data show CDR1 as LNHDA and CDR2 as SQIVND (reference sequence). V was pared by 4 bases and J by 4 bases, with 10 bases between. The CDR3 contains 13 residues. Here the CDR3 reads CASSRQGRETQYF. The CDR3 nucleotides are TGTGCCAGTAGTAGGCAGGGAAGAGAGACCCAGTACTTC.

The chain is built from TRBV5-4 and TRBJ2-3, with 7 bases fitting TRBD1. Germline V gene data show CDR1 as SGHNT and CDR2 as YYREEE (reference sequence). The CDR3 spans 15 residues. The V segment lost 5 bases and the J segment 1 base; nucleotides outside the gene matches: 7. For the CDR3, the DNA is TGTGCCAGCAGGGCGACAGGGTCTCGCACAGATACGCAGTATTTT. It is translated as CASRATGSRTDTQYF.

The sample holds a few counts of this clone. The chain carries TRBV5-1 and TRBJ1-2; D ambiguous. The CDR3 runs to 16 residues. Per germline, CDR1 SGHRS and CDR2 YFSETQ. Trimming stripped 3 bases from V and 7 bases from J, with 22 bases between. The CDR3 DNA sequence: TGCGCCAGCAGCTCAGTGGGTTTGACTCAGTCGGGTGGCTACACCTTC. Its protein is CASSSVGLTQSGGYTF.

The rearrangement joins TRBV6-1 to TRBJ1-1; D might be TRBD1 (6 bases). CDR3 length: 13 residues. Germline V CDR1 and CDR2: MNHNS, SASEGT. V was trimmed by 7 bases and J by 1 base, leaving 10 bases between them. CDR3 in DNA: TGTGCCAGCACCCGGGGGCAGAACACTGAAGCTTTCTTT. The encoded protein is CASTRGQNTEAFF.